This TCR beta chain was profiled in a study of T-cell reconstitution after alpha-beta-depleted transplantation in children. Trimming removed 3 bases at V and 4 bases at J, with 12 bases between. CDR1 and CDR2 (germline): KGHSH, LQKENI. This CDR3 is 15 amino acids long. About this clonotype itself: Its antigen is not identified.

For TCRbeta, the library was prepared with unique molecular identifiers. A single record per CDR3 protein comes from TCRdb applying MiXCR to the PCR reads. Among a few hundred thousand distinct CDR3 sequences listed, approximately 42% were seen once. Study outcomes and limitations: Recipient T cells and thymic progenitors that survived were the source of the high TCRbeta diversity seen at day 60 in some patients. After one year, T-cell counts and TCRbeta diversity mostly came from new T cells. By about two months after transplant, alpha-beta T cells reportedly arose from several hundred graft clones that had expanded.

The source of this sequence is a girl aged 2 to 9 with aplastic anemia, due to receive a stem cell transplant. The rearrangement links TRBV18 to TRBJ2-2, with a weak D call TRBD1 (6 bases). The sample consisted of PBMCs, taken before TCRalphabeta/CD19-depleted stem cell transplant. CDR3 protein: CASSPIQGATGELFF. CDR3 nucleotide sequence: TGTGCCAGCTCACCTATACAGGGAGCCACCGGGGAGCTGTTTTTT.